What follows describes a single T cell receptor (beta chain). Its specific antigen is unknown. Within one base of it there is no much larger clone, and no base qualities were kept. The immunoSEQ Assay, a bias-controlled multiplex PCR, was used to amplify TCRbeta CDR3 regions from genomic DNA. On the authors' methods: Nucleated cell counts per sample were estimated from amplification of reference gene primers within the assay. Sequence reads were collapsed and filtered to measure the absolute abundance of every unique TCRbeta CDR3 rearrangement. For each sample, productive Simpson clonality was calculated as the square root of Simpson's diversity index over productive rearrangements. TCRdb stores this immuneACCESS table with in-frame sequences only. Part of the clones is absent; in the studies checked, under half of the shortfall reflects unresolved V genes, and no reason is known for the rest. V and J calls and clone size are given by that table; D and trimming were obtained from the DNA. The sample has under 150,000 clones on record, approximately 83% of them singletons. More than 7.5% of the sample comes from the top ten.

This sample was taken from a study of blood T cell repertoires in COVID-19 (TCRdb year 2020). At the level of the whole study: Samples from collaborators originated in the United States, Italy and Spain and spanned both the acute and convalescent phases of COVID-19. The repertoires were released in a freely available public database intended as a resource for research on the immune response to SARS-CoV-2. The material from the prospective study consisted of cDNA or gDNA derived from T cells, B-cell-depleted T cells, or PBMCs. The dataset comprised deeply sampled blood TCRbeta repertoires from subjects exposed to, actively infected with, or recovered from COVID-19. HLA class I and class II types, where available, came from metadata supplied by the sample provider rather than from assay-based typing. Sample metadata almost always included a de-identified subject ID, COVID-19 status, age in years and sex. The samples were drawn from the first 160 participants of the ongoing ImmuneRACE study and from 1,254 subjects provided by 6 global collaborators. Study-level results and caveats: How much clinical and demographic metadata was included differed by source and by participant, and the metadata was provided uncurated.

In Seattle, one collaborating source enrolled patients while the infection was active and tracked those patients longitudinally over the course of disease. Whole blood was collected in K2EDTA tubes by collaborating institutions according to the institutions' own protocols. Collaborator samples were shipped for TCRbeta analysis as frozen whole blood, isolated PBMCs, or DNA extracted from either sample type. CDR1 MNHEY and CDR2 SVGAGI were looked up in the germline V gene. V is shortened by 6 bases, J by 6 bases, and the region joining them spans 20 bases. From its cysteine to its phenylalanine, the CDR3 spans 15 amino acids. The only DNA kept is the CDR3, 45 bases in frame from the first base.

This clonotype was obtained from a woman aged 55-75 years with COVID-19, enrolled during active disease. The rearranged segments are TRBV6-5 and TRBJ1-2; the D segment cannot be called with confidence. The sequenced sample consisted of peripheral blood. CDR3 loop: CASSNTHDILHGYTF. The nucleotide sequence reads TGTGCCAGCAGCAACACCCATGACATCCTCCATGGCTACACCTTC.